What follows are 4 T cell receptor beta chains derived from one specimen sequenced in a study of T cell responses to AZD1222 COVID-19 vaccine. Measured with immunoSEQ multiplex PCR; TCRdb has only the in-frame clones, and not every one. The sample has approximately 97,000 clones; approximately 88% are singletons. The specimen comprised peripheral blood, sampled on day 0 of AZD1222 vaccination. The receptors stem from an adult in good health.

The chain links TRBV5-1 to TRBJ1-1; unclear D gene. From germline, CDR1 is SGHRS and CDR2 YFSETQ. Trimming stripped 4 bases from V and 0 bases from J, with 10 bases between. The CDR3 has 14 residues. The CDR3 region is CASSTAGLNTEAFF. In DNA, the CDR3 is TGCGCCAGCAGCACCGCGGGTTTGAACACTGAAGCTTTCTTT. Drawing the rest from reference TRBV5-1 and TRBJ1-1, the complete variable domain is KAGVTQTPRYLIKTRGQQVTLSCSPISGHRSVSWYQQTPGQGLQFLFEYFSETQRNKGNFPGRFSGRQFSNSRSEMNVSTLELGDSALYLCASSTAGLNTEAFFGQGTRLTVV.

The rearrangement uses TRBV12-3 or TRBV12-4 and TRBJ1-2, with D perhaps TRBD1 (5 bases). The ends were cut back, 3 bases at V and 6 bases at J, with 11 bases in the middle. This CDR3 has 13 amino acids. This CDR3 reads CASSFRGANGYTF. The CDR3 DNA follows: TGTGCCAGCAGTTTTCGTGGGGCCAATGGCTACACCTTC.

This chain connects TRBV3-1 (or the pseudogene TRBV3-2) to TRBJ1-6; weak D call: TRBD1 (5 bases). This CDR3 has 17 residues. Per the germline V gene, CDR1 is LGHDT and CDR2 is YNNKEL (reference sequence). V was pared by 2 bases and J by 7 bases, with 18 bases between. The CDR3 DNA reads TGTGCCAGCAGCCAAACCCCTCGGGGGGGGTGGAATTCACCCCTCCACTTT. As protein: CASSQTPRGGWNSPLHF.

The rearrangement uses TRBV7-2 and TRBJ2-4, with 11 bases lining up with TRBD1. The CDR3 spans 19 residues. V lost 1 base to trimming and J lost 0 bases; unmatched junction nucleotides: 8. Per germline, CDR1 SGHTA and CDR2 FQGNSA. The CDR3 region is CASSLGGTGGTQAKNIQYF. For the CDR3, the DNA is TGTGCCAGCAGCTTAGGGGGGACAGGGGGAACCCAAGCCAAAAACATTCAGTACTTC.